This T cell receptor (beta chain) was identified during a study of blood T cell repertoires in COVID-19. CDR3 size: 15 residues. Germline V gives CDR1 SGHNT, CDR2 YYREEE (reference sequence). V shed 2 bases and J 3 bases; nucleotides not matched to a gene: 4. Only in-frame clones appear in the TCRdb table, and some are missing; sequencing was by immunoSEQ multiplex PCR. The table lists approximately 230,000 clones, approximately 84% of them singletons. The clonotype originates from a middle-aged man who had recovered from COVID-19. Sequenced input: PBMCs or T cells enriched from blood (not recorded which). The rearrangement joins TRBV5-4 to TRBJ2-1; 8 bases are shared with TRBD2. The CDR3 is CASSFGLADYNEQFF. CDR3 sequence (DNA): TGTGCCAGCAGCTTTGGACTAGCCGACTACAATGAGCAGTTCTTC.